Listed here are 18 T cell receptor beta chains from one sample, sequenced in a study of T cell responses to AZD1222 COVID-19 vaccine. Data came from immunoSEQ multiplex PCR; TCRdb stores just in-frame clones and leaves some out. The sample has about 84,000 clones; roughly nine tenths are singletons. The sequencing here drew on peripheral blood, taken 28 days after the second AZD1222 dose. The receptors originated from an adult who received the AZD1222 COVID-19 vaccine.

The chain carries TRBV28 and TRBJ2-5, with D maybe TRBD2 (5 bases). Per germline, CDR1 MDHEN and CDR2 SYDVKM. Between the trimmed V and J ends, which lost 8 bases and 3 bases, there was a span of 16 bases. The CDR3 is 14 residues long. In DNA form, the CDR3 reads TGTGCCAGCGCTACCAAGGACTTCAAAGAGACCCAGTACTTC. This gives the protein CASATKDFKETQYF.

V usage is TRBV21-1 and J usage is TRBJ2-1; TRBD2, the table's D call, was not compared with the DNA. TRBV21-1 is a pseudogene segment. This CDR3 is built from 13 residues. The CDR3 bases are TGTGCCAGCAGAGGCGGGGGGGAAAATGAGCAGTTCTTC. Its protein product is CASRGGGENEQFF.

The chain uses TRBV11-1 and TRBJ2-2; D not resolved. The CDR3 sequence is 13 residues long. Trimming removed 5 bases at V and 6 bases at J, with 10 bases between. From germline, CDR1 is SGHAT and CDR2 FQDESV (reference sequence). In DNA, the CDR3 is TGTGCCAGCAGCCCCGAAGTCCCCGGGGAGCTGTTTTTT. Residues: CASSPEVPGELFF.

The chain joins TRBV7-8 to TRBJ2-7, with D unresolved. Germline V gives CDR1 SGHVS, CDR2 FQNEAQ. This CDR3 comprises 14 residues. With 1 base removed from V and 4 bases from J, the gap between germline ends came to 11 bases. Here the CDR3 reads CASSLVESSYEQYF. The DNA for the CDR3 is TGTGCCAGCAGCTTAGTCGAGTCCTCTTACGAGCAGTACTTC.

This chain connects TRBV19 to TRBJ2-1; possible D gene TRBD2, 6 bases. V shed 5 bases and J shed 1 base, with 15 bases lying between them. The CDR3 runs to 16 residues. Germline assignment: CDR1 LNHDA and CDR2 SQIVND (reference sequence). DNA for the CDR3: TGTGCCAGTAGTGGCTTTTACGGGGGATCCTACAATGAGCAGTTCTTC. As protein: CASSGFYGGSYNEQFF.

J is TRBJ2-3 and V is TRBV7-2; TRBD2 matches at 12 bases. Trimming at V came to 1 base and at J to 5 bases, leaving 4 bases not matched to a gene. The CDR3 sequence is 16 residues long. Per the germline V gene, CDR1 is SGHTA and CDR2 is FQGNSA. The CDR3, as DNA: TGTGCCAGCAGCTTAGGAGGACTAGCGGGGAGAGATACGCAGTATTTT. Translation: CASSLGGLAGRDTQYF.

The chain has TRBV15 and TRBJ1-1, with D possibly matching TRBD1 (5 bases). The V end lost 1 base, the J end lost 7 bases, and 13 bases lay between the germline ends. The CDR3 spans 14 residues. CDR1 is LNHNV and CDR2 is YYDKDF in the germline V gene (reference sequence). Written as DNA, the CDR3 is TGTGCCACCAGCAGAGTGGACCTCGGGGGTGAAGCTTTCTTT. Its translation is CATSRVDLGGEAFF.

The chain carries TRBV5-5 and TRBJ2-1, with 8 positions matching TRBD2. With 0 bases clipped from V and 3 bases from J, the junction kept 5 bases outside the gene matches. CDR3 size: 16 residues. Germline assignment: CDR1 SGHKS and CDR2 YYEKEE (reference sequence). DNA for the CDR3: TGTGCCAGCAGCTTGGCTACTAGCGGCCTCTACAATGAGCAGTTCTTC. This codes for CASSLATSGLYNEQFF.

This clone occurred many times. The chain has TRBV2 and TRBJ2-7; 8 bases are shared with TRBD1. This CDR3 is 12 amino acids long. Trimming cost V 6 bases and J 5 bases; bases outside gene matches: 3. The germline CDR1 and CDR2 sequences are SNHLY and FYNNEI. The CDR3 here is CASSVTGDEQYF. The CDR3 DNA is TGTGCCAGCAGCGTGACAGGGGACGAGCAGTACTTC.

The chain uses TRBV7-3 and TRBJ1-5; 9 positions match TRBD1. From germline, CDR1 is SGHTA and CDR2 FQGTGA. The ends lost 5 bases at V and 5 bases at J; junction bases unmatched: 1. This CDR3 comprises 13 residues. The DNA for the CDR3 is TGTGCCAGCAGCCGGGACAGGGATCAGCCCCAGCATTTT. It translates to CASSRDRDQPQHF.

This clone was seen a handful of times. V usage is TRBV7-9 and J usage is TRBJ2-1; TRBD1 or TRBD2 may be the D gene (6 bases each). Germline lookup yields CDR1 SEHNR and CDR2 FQNEAQ (reference sequence). The CDR3 loop spans 13 amino acids. Trimming shortened V by 6 bases and J by 3 bases, and 9 bases separated the two germline ends. The CDR3 region is CASRRGDYNEQFF. As DNA, the CDR3 is TGTGCCAGCAGGAGGGGGGACTACAATGAGCAGTTCTTC.

This clone was seen more than once but under ten times. J is TRBJ1-1 and V is TRBV5-1, with a tentative D call TRBD1 (5 bases). The germline CDR1 and CDR2 sequences are SGHRS and YFSETQ. The CDR3 has 16 amino acids. Trimming removed 2 bases at V and 1 base at J, with 15 bases between. The chain's CDR3 is CASSLTGGSQNTEAFF. For the CDR3, the DNA is TGCGCCAGCAGCTTAACTGGGGGGAGCCAGAACACTGAAGCTTTCTTT.

The chain couples TRBV4-3 to TRBJ2-7; D is possibly TRBD2 (6 bases). The CDR3 consists of 14 residues. V lost 3 bases, J lost 3 bases, and 12 bases lay in between. CDR1 is LGHNA, CDR2 YSLEER, per germline. The CDR3 loop is CASSQGLRDYEQYF. The CDR3 coding sequence is TGCGCCAGCAGCCAGGGACTCAGGGACTACGAGCAGTACTTC.

This clone was found a few times. J is TRBJ1-3 and V is TRBV6-5, with 9 bases aligning to TRBD1. Germline lookup yields CDR1 MNHEY and CDR2 SVGAGI. J gave up 2 bases and V 0 bases, and 2 bases lay outside the gene matches. This CDR3 spans 16 amino acids. The CDR3 sequence: CASSYSRTGAGNTIYF. As DNA, the CDR3 is TGTGCCAGCAGTTACTCAAGGACAGGGGCTGGAAACACCATATATTTT.

The V and J genes are TRBV7-3 and TRBJ1-1; no reliable D call. CDR3 length: 13 residues. V lost 2 bases to trimming and J lost 5 bases, with 9 bases between them. Germline V gene sequence: CDR1 SGHTA, CDR2 FQGTGA. The CDR3 loop reads CASSLLGGTEAFF. The CDR3 coding sequence is TGTGCCAGCAGCTTACTGGGAGGGACTGAAGCTTTCTTT.

The table lists this clone with a count of one. This chain connects TRBV6-2 or TRBV6-3 to TRBJ2-1; 10 bases fit TRBD1. The junction had 7 bases not matched to a gene; V was cut back by 0 bases and J by 8 bases. Germline assignment: CDR1 MNHEY and CDR2 SVGEGT. This CDR3 region has 16 residues. This chain's CDR3 is CASSYSMGTGDYEQFF. CDR3 in DNA: TGTGCCAGCAGTTACTCGATGGGGACAGGGGACTATGAGCAGTTCTTC.

This rearrangement joins TRBV6-5 to TRBJ2-1; 7 bases map to TRBD2. CDR3 size: 15 residues. Germline V gives CDR1 MNHEY, CDR2 SVGAGI. V lost 6 bases, J lost 3 bases, and 8 bases stayed unmatched. Here the CDR3 reads CASRISGTNYNEQFF. The CDR3, as DNA: TGTGCCAGCAGGATCAGCGGGACCAACTACAATGAGCAGTTCTTC.

V gene TRBV4-2 combines with J gene TRBJ2-1, with D perhaps matching TRBD2 (5 bases). This CDR3 comprises 12 residues. CDR1 and CDR2 (germline): LGHNA, YNFKEQ. The V gene lost 4 bases and the J gene lost 6 bases, with 7 bases spanning the gap. This chain's CDR3 is CASSPAVNEQFF. CDR3 sequence (DNA): TGTGCCAGCAGCCCAGCGGTCAATGAGCAGTTCTTC.